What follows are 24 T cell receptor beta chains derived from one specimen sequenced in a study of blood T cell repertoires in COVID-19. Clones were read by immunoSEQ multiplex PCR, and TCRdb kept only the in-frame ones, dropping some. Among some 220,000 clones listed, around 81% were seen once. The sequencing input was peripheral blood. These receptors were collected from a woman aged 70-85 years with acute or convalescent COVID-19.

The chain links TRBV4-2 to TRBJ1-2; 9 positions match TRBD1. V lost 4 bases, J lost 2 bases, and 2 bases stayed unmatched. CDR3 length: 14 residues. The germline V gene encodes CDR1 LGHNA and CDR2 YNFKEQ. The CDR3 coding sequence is TGTGCCAGCAGCCGGACAGGGGCAAACTATGGCTACACCTTC. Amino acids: CASSRTGANYGYTF.

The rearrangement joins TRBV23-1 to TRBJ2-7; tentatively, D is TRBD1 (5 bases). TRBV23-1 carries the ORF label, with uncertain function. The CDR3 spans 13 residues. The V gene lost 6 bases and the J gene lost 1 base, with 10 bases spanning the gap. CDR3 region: CASRPPGSYEQYV. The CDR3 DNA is TGCGCCAGCAGACCCCCAGGGTCCTACGAGCAGTACGTC.

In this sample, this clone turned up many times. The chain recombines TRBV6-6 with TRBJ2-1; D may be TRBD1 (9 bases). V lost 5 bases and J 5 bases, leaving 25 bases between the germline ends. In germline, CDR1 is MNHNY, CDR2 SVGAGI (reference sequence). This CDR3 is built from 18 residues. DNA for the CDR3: TGTGCCAGCAGTCGGGGACAGGGATTCGCGGGGGGCAACAATGAGCAGTTCTTC. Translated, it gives CASSRGQGFAGGNNEQFF.

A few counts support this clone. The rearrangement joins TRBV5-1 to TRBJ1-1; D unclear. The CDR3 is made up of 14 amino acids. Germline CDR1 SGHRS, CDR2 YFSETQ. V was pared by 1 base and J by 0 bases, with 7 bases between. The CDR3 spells CASSLTVMNTEAFF. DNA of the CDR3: TGCGCCAGCAGCTTGACAGTCATGAACACTGAAGCTTTCTTT.

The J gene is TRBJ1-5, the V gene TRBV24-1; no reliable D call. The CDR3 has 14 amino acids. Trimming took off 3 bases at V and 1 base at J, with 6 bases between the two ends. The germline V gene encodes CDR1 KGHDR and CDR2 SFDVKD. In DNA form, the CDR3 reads TGTGCCACCAGTGATGGGAGAAGCAATCAGCCCCAGCATTTT. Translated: CATSDGRSNQPQHF.

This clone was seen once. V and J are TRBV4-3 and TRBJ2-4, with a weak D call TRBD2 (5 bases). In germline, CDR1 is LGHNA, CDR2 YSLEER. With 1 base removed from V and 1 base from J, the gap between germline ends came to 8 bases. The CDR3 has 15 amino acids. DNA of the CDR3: TGCGCCAGCAGCCAAGGAGGGCAGGCCAAAAACATTCAGTACTTC. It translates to CASSQGGQAKNIQYF.

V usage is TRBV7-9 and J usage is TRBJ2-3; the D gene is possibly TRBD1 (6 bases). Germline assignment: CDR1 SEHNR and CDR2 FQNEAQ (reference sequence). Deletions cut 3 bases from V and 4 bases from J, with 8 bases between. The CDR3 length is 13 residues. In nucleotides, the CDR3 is TGTGCCAGCAGCTTGGGGGCATCAGATACGCAGTATTTT. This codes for CASSLGASDTQYF.

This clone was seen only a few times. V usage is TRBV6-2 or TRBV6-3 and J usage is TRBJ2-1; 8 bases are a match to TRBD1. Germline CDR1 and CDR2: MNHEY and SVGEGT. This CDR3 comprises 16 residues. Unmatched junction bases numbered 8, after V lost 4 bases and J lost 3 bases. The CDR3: CASSSWTGTDYNEQFF. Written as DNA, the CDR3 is TGTGCCAGCAGTTCCTGGACAGGGACAGACTACAATGAGCAGTTCTTC.

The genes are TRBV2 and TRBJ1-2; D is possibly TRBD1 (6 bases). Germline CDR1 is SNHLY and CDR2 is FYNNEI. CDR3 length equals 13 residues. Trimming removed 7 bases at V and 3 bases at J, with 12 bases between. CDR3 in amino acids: CASNMQGYYGYTF. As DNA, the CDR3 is TGTGCCAGCAACATGCAGGGGTACTATGGCTACACCTTC.

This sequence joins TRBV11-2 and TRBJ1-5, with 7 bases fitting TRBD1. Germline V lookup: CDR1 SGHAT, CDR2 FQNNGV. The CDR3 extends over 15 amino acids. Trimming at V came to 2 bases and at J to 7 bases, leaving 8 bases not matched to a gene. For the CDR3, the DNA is TGTGCCAGCAGCTTAACAGGGGCAAGTGGGCAGCCCCAGCATTTT. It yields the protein CASSLTGASGQPQHF.

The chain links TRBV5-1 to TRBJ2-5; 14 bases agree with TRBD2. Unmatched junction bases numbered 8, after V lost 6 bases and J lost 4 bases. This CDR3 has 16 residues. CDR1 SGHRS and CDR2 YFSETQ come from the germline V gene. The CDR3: CASTETSGGAGETQYF. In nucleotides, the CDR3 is TGCGCCAGCACCGAGACTAGCGGGGGGGCGGGAGAGACCCAGTACTTC.

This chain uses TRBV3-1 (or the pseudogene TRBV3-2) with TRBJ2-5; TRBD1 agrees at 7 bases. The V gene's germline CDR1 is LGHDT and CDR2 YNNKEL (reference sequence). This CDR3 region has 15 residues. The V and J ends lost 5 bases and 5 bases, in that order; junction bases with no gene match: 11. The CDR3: CASSGMKGAGETQYF. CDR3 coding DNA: TGTGCCAGCAGCGGAATGAAGGGGGCCGGGGAGACCCAGTACTTC.

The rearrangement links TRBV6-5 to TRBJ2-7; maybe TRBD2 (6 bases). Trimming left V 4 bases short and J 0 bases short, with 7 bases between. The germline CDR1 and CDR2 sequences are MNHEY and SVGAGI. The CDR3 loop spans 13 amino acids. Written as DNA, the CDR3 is TGTGCCAGCAGTTCGGACTACTCCTACGAGCAGTACGTC. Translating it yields CASSSDYSYEQYV.

The CDR3 loop reads CASSNKAGGLTTGELFF. For the CDR3, the DNA is TGTGCCAGTAGTAACAAAGCGGGGGGCCTGACCACCGGGGAGCTGTTTTTT. This chain links TRBV19 with TRBJ2-2; 9 bases line up with TRBD2. The germline V gene encodes CDR1 LNHDA and CDR2 SQIVND (reference sequence). Unmatched junction bases numbered 10, after V lost 4 bases and J lost 4 bases. The CDR3 sequence is 17 residues long.

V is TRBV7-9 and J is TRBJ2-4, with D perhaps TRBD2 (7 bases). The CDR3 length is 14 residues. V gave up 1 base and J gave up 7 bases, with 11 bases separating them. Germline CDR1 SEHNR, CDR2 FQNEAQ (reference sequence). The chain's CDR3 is CASSLGTAGNIQYF. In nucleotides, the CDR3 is TGTGCCAGCAGCTTAGGGACAGCGGGGAACATTCAGTACTTC.

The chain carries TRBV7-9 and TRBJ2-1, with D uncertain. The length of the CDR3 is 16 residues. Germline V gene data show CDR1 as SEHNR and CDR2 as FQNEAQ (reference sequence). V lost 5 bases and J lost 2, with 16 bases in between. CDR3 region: CASSPQTPAPYNEQFF. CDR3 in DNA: TGTGCCAGCAGCCCCCAGACACCGGCCCCCTACAATGAGCAGTTCTTC.

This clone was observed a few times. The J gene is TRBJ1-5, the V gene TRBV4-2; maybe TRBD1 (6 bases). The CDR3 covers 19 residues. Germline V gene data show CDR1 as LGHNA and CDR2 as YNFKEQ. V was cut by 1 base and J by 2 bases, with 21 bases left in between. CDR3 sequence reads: CASSQGRGGDTRGNQPQHF. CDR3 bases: TGTGCCAGCAGCCAAGGACGGGGGGGGGACACCCGGGGCAATCAGCCCCAGCATTTT.

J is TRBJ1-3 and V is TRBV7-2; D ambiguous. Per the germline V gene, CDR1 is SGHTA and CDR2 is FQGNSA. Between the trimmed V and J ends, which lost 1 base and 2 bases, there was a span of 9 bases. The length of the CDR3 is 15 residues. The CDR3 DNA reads TGTGCCAGCAGCTTAGACGCTGGGCCTGGAAACACCATATATTTT. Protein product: CASSLDAGPGNTIYF. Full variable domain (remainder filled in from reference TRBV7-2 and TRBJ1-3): GAGVSQSPSNKVTEKGKDVELRCDPISGHTALYWYRQSLGQGLEFLIYFQGNSAPDKSGLPSDRFSAERTGGSVSTLTIQRTQQEDSAVYLCASSLDAGPGNTIYFGEGSWLTVV.

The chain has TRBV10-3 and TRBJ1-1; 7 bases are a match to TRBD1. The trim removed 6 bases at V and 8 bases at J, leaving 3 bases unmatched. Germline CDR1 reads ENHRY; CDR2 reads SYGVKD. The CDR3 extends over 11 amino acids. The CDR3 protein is CAIRRDSEAFF. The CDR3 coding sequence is TGTGCCATCAGGAGGGACAGCGAAGCTTTCTTT.

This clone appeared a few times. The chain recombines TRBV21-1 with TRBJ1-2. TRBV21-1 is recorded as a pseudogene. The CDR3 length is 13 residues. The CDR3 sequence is CASSSGGHGGYTF. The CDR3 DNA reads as TGTGCCAGCAGCAGTGGAGGGCACGGGGGCTACACCTTC.

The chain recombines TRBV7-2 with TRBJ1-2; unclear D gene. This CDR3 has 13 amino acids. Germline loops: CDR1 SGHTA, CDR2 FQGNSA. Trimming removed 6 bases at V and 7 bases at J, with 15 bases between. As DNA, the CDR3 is TGTGCCAGCAGTCAGACTAGGTCGCGTGGCTACACCTTC. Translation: CASSQTRSRGYTF. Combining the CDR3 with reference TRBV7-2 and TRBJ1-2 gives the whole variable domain GAGVSQSPSNKVTEKGKDVELRCDPISGHTALYWYRQSLGQGLEFLIYFQGNSAPDKSGLPSDRFSAERTGGSVSTLTIQRTQQEDSAVYLCASSQTRSRGYTFGSGTRLTVV.

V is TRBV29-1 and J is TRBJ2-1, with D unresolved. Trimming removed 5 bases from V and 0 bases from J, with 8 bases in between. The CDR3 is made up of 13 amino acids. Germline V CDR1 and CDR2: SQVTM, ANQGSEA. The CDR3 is CSVYGASYNEQFF. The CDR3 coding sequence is TGCAGCGTTTACGGAGCCTCCTACAATGAGCAGTTCTTC.

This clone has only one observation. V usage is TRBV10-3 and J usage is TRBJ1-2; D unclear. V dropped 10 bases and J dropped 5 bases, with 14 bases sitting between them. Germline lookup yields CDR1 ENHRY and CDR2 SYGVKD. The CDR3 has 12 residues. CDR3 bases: TGTGCCACCCCGGCGGCGACTTATGGCTACACCTTC. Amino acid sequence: CATPAATYGYTF.

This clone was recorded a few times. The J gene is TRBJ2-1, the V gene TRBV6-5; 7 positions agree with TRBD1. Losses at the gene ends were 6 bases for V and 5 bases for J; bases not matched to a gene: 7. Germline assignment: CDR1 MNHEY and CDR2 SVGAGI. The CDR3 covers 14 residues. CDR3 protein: CASRDPGQNNEQFF. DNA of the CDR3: TGTGCCAGCAGGGACCCGGGACAGAACAATGAGCAGTTCTTC.